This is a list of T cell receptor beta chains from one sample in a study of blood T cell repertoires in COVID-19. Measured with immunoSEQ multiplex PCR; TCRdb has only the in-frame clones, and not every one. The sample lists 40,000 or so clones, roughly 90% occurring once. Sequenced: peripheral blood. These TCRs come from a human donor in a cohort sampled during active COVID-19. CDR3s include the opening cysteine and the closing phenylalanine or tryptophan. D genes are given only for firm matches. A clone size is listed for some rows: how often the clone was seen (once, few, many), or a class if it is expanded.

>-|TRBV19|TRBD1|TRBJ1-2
CASSGDSNYGYTF
TGTGCCAGTAGTGGGGACAGTAACTATGGCTACACCTTC
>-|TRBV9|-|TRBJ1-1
CASSAFNTEAFF
TGTGCCAGCAGCGCCTTCAACACTGAAGCTTTCTTT
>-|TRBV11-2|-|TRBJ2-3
CASSLEQRTDTQYF
TGTGCCAGCAGCTTAGAACAGCGCACAGATACGCAGTATTTT
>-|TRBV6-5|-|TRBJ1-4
CASSYSRRNGKLFF
TGTGCCAGCAGTTACTCGAGGAGGAATGGGAAACTGTTTTTT
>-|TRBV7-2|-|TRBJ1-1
CASSFQGSGTEAFF
TGTGCCAGCAGCTTCCAGGGGTCGGGCACTGAAGCTTTCTTT
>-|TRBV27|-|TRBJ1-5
CASSPIPMSNQPQHF
TGTGCCAGCAGCCCGATCCCTATGAGCAATCAGCCCCAGCATTTT
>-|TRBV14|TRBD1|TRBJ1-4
CASSHAQGAGEKLFF
TGTGCCAGCAGCCATGCACAGGGGGCAGGGGAAAAACTGTTTTTT
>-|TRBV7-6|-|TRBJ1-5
CASSLAQGPNQPQHF
TGTGCCAGCAGCTTAGCGCAGGGGCCCAATCAGCCCCAGCATTTT
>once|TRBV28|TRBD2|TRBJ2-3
CASSSSAGASTDTQYF
TGTGCCAGCAGTTCCTCAGCGGGGGCTAGCACAGATACGCAGTATTTT
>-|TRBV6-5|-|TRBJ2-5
CASIFRYQETQYF
TGTGCCAGCATTTTCAGGTACCAAGAGACCCAGTACTTC
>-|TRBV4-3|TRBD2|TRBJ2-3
CASSQDKRGIADTQYF
TGCGCCAGCAGCCAAGATAAGCGGGGGATCGCAGATACGCAGTATTTT
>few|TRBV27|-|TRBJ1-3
CASSQQGSGNTIYF
TGTGCCAGCAGTCAACAGGGTTCTGGAAACACCATATATTTT
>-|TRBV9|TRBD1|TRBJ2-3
CASSITGGELYTQYF
TGTGCCAGCAGCATTACAGGGGGCGAACTATATACGCAGTATTTT
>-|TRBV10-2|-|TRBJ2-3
CASSIGLQGGPDTQYF
TGCGCCAGCAGTATCGGGTTACAGGGTGGGCCAGATACGCAGTATTTT
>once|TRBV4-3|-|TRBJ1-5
CASSQDRQGRQPQHF
TGCGCCAGCAGCCAAGATCGGCAGGGTAGACAGCCCCAGCATTTT
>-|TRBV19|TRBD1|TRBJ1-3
CASTVAPGQGARGNTIYF
TGTGCCAGTACCGTTGCCCCAGGACAGGGGGCGCGTGGAAACACCATATATTTT
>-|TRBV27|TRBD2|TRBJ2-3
CASRPGLAGADTQYF
TGTGCCAGCAGGCCGGGACTAGCGGGGGCAGATACGCAGTATTTT
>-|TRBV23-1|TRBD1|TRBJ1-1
CASSSGTTGGQNTEAFF
TGCGCCAGCAGTTCCGGAACAACAGGGGGGCAGAACACTGAAGCTTTCTTT
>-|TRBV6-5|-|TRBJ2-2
CASSYSLGGAGELFF
TGTGCCAGCAGTTACTCTCTGGGAGGAGCCGGGGAGCTGTTTTTT
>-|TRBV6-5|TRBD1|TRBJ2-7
CASRGTGGPYEQYF
TGTGCCAGCAGGGGGACAGGGGGCCCCTACGAGCAGTACTTC
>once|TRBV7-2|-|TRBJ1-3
CASSQGYGNTIYF
TGTGCCAGCAGCCAGGGGTACGGAAACACCATATATTTT
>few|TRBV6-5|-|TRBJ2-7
CASSYRGPYEQYF
TGTGCCAGCAGTTATCGAGGTCCCTACGAGCAGTACTTC
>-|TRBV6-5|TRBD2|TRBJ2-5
CASSSGGAKETQYF
TGTGCCAGCAGTTCCGGGGGGGCGAAGGAGACCCAGTACTTC
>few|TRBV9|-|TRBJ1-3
CASTGGASGNTIYF
TGTGCCAGCACCGGGGGGGCCTCTGGAAACACCATATATTTT
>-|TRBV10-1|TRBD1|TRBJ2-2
CARRDRTPTGELFF
TGCGCCAGGAGGGACAGGACCCCCACCGGGGAGCTGTTTTTT
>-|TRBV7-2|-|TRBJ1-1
CASSYESLMNTEAFF
TGTGCCAGCAGCTATGAGAGTCTGATGAACACTGAAGCTTTCTTT
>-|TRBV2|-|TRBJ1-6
CASSELGGSPLHF
TGTGCCAGCAGTGAACTGGGGGGTTCACCCCTCCACTTT
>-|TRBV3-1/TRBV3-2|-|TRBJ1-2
CASSQVRGGYTF
TGTGCCAGCAGCCAAGTGCGGGGTGGCTACACCTTC
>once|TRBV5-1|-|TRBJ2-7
CASSSTDSYEQYF
TGCGCCAGCAGCTCCACAGACTCCTACGAGCAGTACTTC
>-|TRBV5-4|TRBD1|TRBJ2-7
CASSSPGTGRYEQYF
TGTGCCAGCAGCTCCCCCGGGACAGGGCGGTACGAGCAGTACTTC
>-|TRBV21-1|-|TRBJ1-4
CASHTRCCVNEKLFF
TGTGCCAGCCATACTCGGTGCTGCGTTAATGAAAAACTGTTTTTT
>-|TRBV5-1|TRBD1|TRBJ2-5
CASSEGTGGETQYF
TGCGCCAGCAGCGAGGGGACAGGGGGTGAGACCCAGTACTTC
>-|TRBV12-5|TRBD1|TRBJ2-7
CASGLGTDSYEQYF
TGTGCTAGTGGTTTAGGGACAGACTCCTACGAGCAGTACTTC
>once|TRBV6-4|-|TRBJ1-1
CASSLSGNTEAFF
TGTGCCAGCAGCCTTTCGGGAAATACTGAAGCTTTCTTT
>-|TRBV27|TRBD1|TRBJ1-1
CASSPDREDTEAFF
TGTGCCAGCAGCCCGGACAGGGAGGACACTGAAGCTTTCTTT
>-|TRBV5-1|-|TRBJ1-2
CASSSLLSPSYGYTF
TGCGCCAGCAGCTCCCTACTGAGTCCCTCCTATGGCTACACCTTC
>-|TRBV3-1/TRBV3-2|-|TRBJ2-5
CASSLGHRKETQYF
TGTGCCAGCAGCCTTGGACACAGAAAAGAGACCCAGTACTTC
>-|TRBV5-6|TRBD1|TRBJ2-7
CASSLRQGYSYEQYF
TGTGCCAGCAGCCTTCGACAGGGATACTCCTACGAGCAGTACTTC
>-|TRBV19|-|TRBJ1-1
CASSIFSRTEAFF
TGTGCCAGTAGTATTTTCTCTAGGACTGAAGCTTTCTTT
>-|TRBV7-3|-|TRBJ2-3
CASSPQVGADTQYF
TGTGCCAGCAGCCCGCAGGTTGGCGCAGATACGCAGTATTTT
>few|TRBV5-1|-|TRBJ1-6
CASSFESGNSPLHF
TGCGCCAGCAGCTTCGAGTCAGGGAATTCACCCCTCCACTTT
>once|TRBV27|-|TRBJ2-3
CASSSPPEGTQYF
TGTGCCAGCAGCTCCCCACCAGAGGGCACGCAGTATTTT
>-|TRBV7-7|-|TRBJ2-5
CASSPQAETQYF
TGTGCCAGCAGCCCCCAAGCGGAGACCCAGTACTTC
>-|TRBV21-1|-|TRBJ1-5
CASSAKAGGPQHF
TGTGCCAGCAGCGCAAAAGCAGGAGGGCCCCAGCATTTT
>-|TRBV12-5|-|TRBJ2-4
CASAESLTGNIQYF
TGTGCTAGTGCCGAAAGCCTTACAGGGAACATTCAGTACTTC
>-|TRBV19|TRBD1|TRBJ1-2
CASNVWQGERDYGYTF
TGTGCCAGCAATGTCTGGCAGGGGGAGCGGGACTATGGCTACACCTTC
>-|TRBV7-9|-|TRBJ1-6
CASSQDGVWFDSPLHF
TGTGCCAGCAGTCAGGACGGGGTTTGGTTCGATTCACCCCTCCACTTT
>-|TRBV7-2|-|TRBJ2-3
CASSLGGYSTDTQYF
TGTGCCAGCAGCTTAGGCGGGTATAGCACAGATACGCAGTATTTT
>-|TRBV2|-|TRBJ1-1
CASSGGSDEAFF
TGTGCCAGCAGTGGGGGCTCAGATGAAGCTTTCTTT
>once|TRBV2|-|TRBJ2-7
CASSVLVGDEQYF
TGTGCCAGCAGTGTATTAGTAGGGGACGAGCAGTACTTC
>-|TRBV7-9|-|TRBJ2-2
CASDSGGRTGELFF
TGTGCCAGCGACTCTGGCGGGCGGACCGGGGAGCTGTTTTTT
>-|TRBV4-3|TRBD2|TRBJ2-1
CASSQLPAGGLSSYNEQFF
TGCGCCAGCAGCCAACTTCCAGCGGGAGGCCTCAGCTCCTACAATGAGCAGTTCTTC
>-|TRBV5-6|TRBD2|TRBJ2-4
CASSLGLAGLAKNIQYF
TGTGCCAGCAGCTTGGGACTAGCGGGCCTAGCCAAAAACATTCAGTACTTC
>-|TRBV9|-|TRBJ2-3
CASSRAEITDTQYF
TGTGCCAGCAGCCGCGCGGAAATCACAGATACGCAGTATTTT